These 5 T cell receptor beta chains originate from one sample sequenced in a study of neurological immune-mediated disorders. From the 5' RACE reads, TCRdb called clonotypes with MiXCR, one entry per CDR3 protein. The sample lists 25,000 to 35,000 distinct CDR3 sequences; approximately 5% were seen once. Material for sequencing was CD4+ T cells from blood. Receptors originate from a woman aged 45 to 65 in good health.

This clonotype was seen at least ten times. V usage is TRBV4-2 and J usage is TRBJ2-3; unclear D gene. Trimming took 2 bases from V and 6 from J, leaving 12 bases between them. The length of the CDR3 is 14 residues. CDR1 LGHNA and CDR2 YNFKEQ come from the germline V gene. In DNA, the CDR3 is TGTGCCAGCAGCCAAACCTCTATGGGGGATACGCAGTATTTT. Protein product: CASSQTSMGDTQYF.

This clonotype was observed at least ten times. The chain has TRBV20-1 and TRBJ2-3, with D uncertain. Germline V CDR1 and CDR2: DFQATT, SNEGSKA (reference sequence). The CDR3 has 13 residues. V was shortened by 0 bases and J by 5 bases, with 9 bases between the two germline ends. CDR3 in DNA: TGCAGTGCTAGAGATCTTCGGATAGATACGCAGTATTTT. This encodes CSARDLRIDTQYF.

This clonotype was found many times. The V gene is TRBV9, the J gene TRBJ1-1; D is ambiguous. CDR1 is SGDLS and CDR2 is YYNGEE in the germline V gene. The CDR3 spans 16 residues. V was trimmed by 0 bases and J by 4 bases, leaving 16 bases between them. CDR3 DNA sequence: TGTGCCAGCAGCGTAGAAGGCCGGCTGTCGGGCACTGAAGCTTTCTTT. Its protein product is CASSVEGRLSGTEAFF.

There are many counts of this clonotype. V usage is TRBV5-1 and J usage is TRBJ1-6; maybe TRBD1 (6 bases). V shed 4 bases and J shed 6 bases, with 14 bases lying between them. This CDR3 is 15 amino acids long. Germline lookup yields CDR1 SGHRS and CDR2 YFSETQ. The CDR3 DNA follows: TGCGCCAGCAGCACAGAATGGGGGCTTAATTCACCCCTCCACTTT. Its translation: CASSTEWGLNSPLHF. The full variable domain, rest sourced from reference TRBV5-1 and TRBJ1-6, is KAGVTQTPRYLIKTRGQQVTLSCSPISGHRSVSWYQQTPGQGLQFLFEYFSETQRNKGNFPGRFSGRQFSNSRSEMNVSTLELGDSALYLCASSTEWGLNSPLHFGNGTRLTVT.

This clonotype was seen repeatedly, ten times or more. The chain recombines TRBV9 with TRBJ2-7, with 7 bases identical to TRBD2. Germline values: CDR1 SGDLS, CDR2 YYNGEE. Trimming cost V 0 bases and J 3 bases; bases outside gene matches: 6. The CDR3 sequence is 15 residues long. The CDR3 DNA sequence: TGTGCCAGCAGCGTAGGACTAGCTGGGAACTACGAGCAGTACTTC. Its protein is CASSVGLAGNYEQYF.